The 6 T cell receptor beta chains below all came from one sample that was sequenced in a study of blood T cell repertoires in COVID-19. Assay used: immunoSEQ multiplex PCR; TCRdb lists only in-frame clones, some missing. The table lists about 320,000 clones, approximately 91% of them singletons, with roughly 5.2% in the top ten. The sequenced material came from PBMCs or T cells enriched from blood (not recorded which). The receptors stem from a man aged 55-75 years who had recovered from COVID-19.

This clone was recorded only once. This chain joins TRBV5-4 and TRBJ2-7, with TRBD2 matching over 7 bases. CDR1 is SGHNT and CDR2 is YYREEE in the germline V gene (reference sequence). The CDR3 has 16 amino acids. Trimming at V came to 2 bases and at J to 3 bases, leaving 11 bases not matched to a gene. The CDR3 nucleotides are TGTGCCAGCAGCTTTCGGCGTCTAGCGGCGAACTACGAGCAGTACTTC. Translation gives CASSFRRLAANYEQYF.

Only one count was recorded for this clone. The chain links TRBV25-1 to TRBJ2-5; maybe TRBD1 (5 bases). Deletions cut 0 bases from V and 4 bases from J, with 12 bases between. Germline CDR1 is MGHDK and CDR2 is SYGVNS. The CDR3 totals 15 residues. The CDR3 region has the DNA TGTGCCAGCAGTGAATATCAGGGCGCTCGAGAGACCCAGTACTTC. Translation gives CASSEYQGARETQYF.

The chain recombines TRBV4-3 with TRBJ2-2; no clear D. The germline V gene encodes CDR1 LGHNA and CDR2 YSLEER. CDR3 length equals 19 residues. Between the trimmed V and J ends, which lost 0 bases and 0 bases, there was a span of 17 bases. The CDR3: CASSQDPTKGDSNTGELFF. CDR3 nucleotide sequence: TGCGCCAGCAGCCAAGATCCTACTAAAGGCGATTCGAACACCGGGGAGCTGTTTTTT.

V usage is TRBV2 and J usage is TRBJ2-1; D gene uncertain. This CDR3 contains 12 residues. Trimming took 7 bases from V and 6 from J, leaving 10 bases between them. Germline loops: CDR1 SNHLY, CDR2 FYNNEI. This CDR3 reads CASNRARNEQFF. The CDR3 DNA follows: TGTGCCAGCAACAGAGCCCGCAATGAGCAGTTCTTC.

A word on this clone: The same CDR3 is also encoded by other DNA sequences in this sample. This chain uses TRBV7-2 with TRBJ2-1, with D maybe TRBD2 (6 bases). V was clipped by 3 bases and J by 0 bases, with 9 bases between them. The CDR3 spans 15 residues. Germline V gene sequence: CDR1 SGHTA, CDR2 FQGNSA. CDR3 in amino acids: CASSLAGSSYNEQFF. The CDR3 nucleotides are TGTGCCAGCAGCTTGGCGGGGAGCTCCTACAATGAGCAGTTCTTC.

This sequence joins TRBV6-5 and TRBJ1-3; 7 bases map to TRBD1. The germline V gene encodes CDR1 MNHEY and CDR2 SVGAGI. The CDR3 runs to 15 residues. The junction had 3 bases not matched to a gene; V was cut back by 0 bases and J by 4 bases. CDR3 nucleotides: TGTGCCAGCAGTTACTCGACAGGGCCCGGAAACACCATATATTTT. Translation gives CASSYSTGPGNTIYF.